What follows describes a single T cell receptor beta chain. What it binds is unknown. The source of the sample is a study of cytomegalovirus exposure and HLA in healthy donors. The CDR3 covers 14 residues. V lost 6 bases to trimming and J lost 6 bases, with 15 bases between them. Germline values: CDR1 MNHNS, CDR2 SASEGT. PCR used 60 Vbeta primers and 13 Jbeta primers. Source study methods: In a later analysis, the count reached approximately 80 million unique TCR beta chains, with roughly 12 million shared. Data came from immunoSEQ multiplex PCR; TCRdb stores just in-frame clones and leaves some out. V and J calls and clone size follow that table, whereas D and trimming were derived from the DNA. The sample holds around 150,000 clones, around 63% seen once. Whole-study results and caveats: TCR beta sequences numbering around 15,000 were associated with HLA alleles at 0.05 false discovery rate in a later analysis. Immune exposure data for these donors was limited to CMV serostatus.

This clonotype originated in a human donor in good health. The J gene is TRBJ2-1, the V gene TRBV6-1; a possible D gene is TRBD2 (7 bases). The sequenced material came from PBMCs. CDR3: CASSPWGGGNEQFF. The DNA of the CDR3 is TGTGCCAGCAGCCCTTGGGGAGGGGGCAATGAGCAGTTCTTC.